The 24 T cell receptor beta chains presented below share a single source sample, sequenced in a study of T cells in Graves' hyperthyroidism and ophthalmopathy. Amplified TCR beta CDR3 regions came from RNA transcripts. A set of HTBI primers served as the primers for a first-round RT-PCR of the TCR CDR3. TCRdb reprocessed the multiplex PCR reads via MiXCR and lists one record per CDR3 protein. Among fewer than 700,000 distinct CDR3 sequences listed, around 15% were seen once. Sequenced material: blood. The source of these receptors is a woman in her thirties with Graves' hyperthyroidism.

This chain connects TRBV7-3 to TRBJ2-2; the match to TRBD2 covers 11 bases. V lost 5 bases to trimming and J lost 1 base; unmatched junction nucleotides: 0. This CDR3 has 15 amino acids. Germline V CDR1 and CDR2: SGHTA, FQGTGA. Here the CDR3 reads CASSTSGGNTGELFF. The CDR3 bases are TGTGCCAGCAGCACTAGCGGGGGGAACACCGGGGAGCTGTTTTTT.

This clonotype appeared a few times. For the CDR3, the DNA is TGTGCCAGCAACGACAACAGGGATCCCCTCTATGGCTACACCTTC. Translation gives CASNDNRDPLYGYTF. The chain carries TRBV9 and TRBJ1-2; D is possibly TRBD1 (6 bases). The CDR3 extends over 15 amino acids. Between the trimmed V and J ends, which lost 6 bases and 4 bases, there was a span of 19 bases. CDR1 is SGDLS, CDR2 YYNGEE, per germline.

The chain links TRBV13 to TRBJ2-7, with 7 bases aligning to TRBD2. This CDR3 comprises 16 residues. Germline CDR1 PRHDT, CDR2 FYEKMQ (reference sequence). V lost 5 bases to trimming and J lost 2 bases; unmatched junction nucleotides: 12. The CDR3 nucleotides are TGTGCCAGCAGCCCCCCGGGGGGAGATGCCACCTACGAGCAGTACTTC. This codes for CASSPPGGDATYEQYF.

V usage is TRBV28 and J usage is TRBJ2-7; a weak D match, TRBD1 (6 bases). The CDR3 is 17 residues long. CDR1 MDHEN and CDR2 SYDVKM come from the germline V gene. Trimming removed 3 bases from V and 3 bases from J, with 21 bases in between. The CDR3 bases are TGTGCCAGCAGTTTTATCCCCAGGACAGAGGACCGCTACGAGCAGTACTTC. Its protein is CASSFIPRTEDRYEQYF.

Only a few counts were recorded for this clonotype. The CDR3 reads CAWSPISTDTQYF. CDR3 coding DNA: TGTGCCTGGAGTCCCATAAGCACAGATACGCAGTATTTT. V is TRBV30 and J is TRBJ2-3; D ambiguous. CDR3 length: 13 residues. With 2 bases removed from V and 0 bases from J, the gap between germline ends came to 6 bases. Per the germline V gene, CDR1 is GTSNPN and CDR2 is SVGIG (reference sequence).

This clonotype was observed at least ten times. This chain links TRBV30 with TRBJ1-1; D is perhaps TRBD1 (6 bases). CDR1 GTSNPN and CDR2 SVGIG come from the germline V gene (reference sequence). The CDR3 has 14 residues. V was shortened by 3 bases and J by 5 bases, with 16 bases between the two germline ends. The DNA of the CDR3 is TGTGCCTGGAGGGGACCAGGGGATCGGACTGAAGCTTTCTTT. It encodes CAWRGPGDRTEAFF.

This clonotype was detected ten times or more. J is TRBJ1-1 and V is TRBV2, with 7 bases aligning to TRBD1. The CDR3 sequence is 14 residues long. V gave up 2 bases and J gave up 4 bases; unmatched junction bases: 4. Germline V lookup: CDR1 SNHLY, CDR2 FYNNEI. CDR3 amino acids: CASSEIRQGTEAFF. The CDR3 DNA reads TGTGCCAGCAGTGAAATTAGACAGGGCACTGAAGCTTTCTTT.

This clonotype was recorded at least ten times. V is TRBV9 and J is TRBJ2-7, with D possibly being TRBD1 or TRBD2 (5 bases each). V lost 3 bases, J lost 2 bases, and 15 bases lay in between. The CDR3 has 15 amino acids. CDR1 is SGDLS and CDR2 is YYNGEE in the germline V gene. As DNA, the CDR3 is TGTGCCAGCAGCGCACGAACCGGGACCGCCTACGAGCAGTACTTC. Its protein product is CASSARTGTAYEQYF.

This clonotype was found a few times. The CDR3 sequence: CASSSPGERGYTF. The CDR3 DNA reads TGTGCCAGCAGTTCCCCGGGGGAACGTGGCTACACCTTC. The rearrangement links TRBV6-9 to TRBJ1-2, with D tentatively TRBD1 (5 bases). There are 13 residues in the CDR3. The germline V gene has CDR1 MNHGY and CDR2 SVAAGI. Deletions cut 4 bases from V and 7 bases from J, with 13 bases between.

The table lists this clonotype with a few counts. This chain joins TRBV30 and TRBJ1-6, with TRBD1 as a possible D gene (5 bases). The CDR3 is 17 amino acids. Germline-derived CDR1 and CDR2 are GTSNPN and SVGIG (reference sequence). The V and J ends lost 0 bases and 9 bases respectively, with 21 bases between them. The CDR3 DNA sequence: TGTGCCTGGAGTGTAGAGCTTAATTGGGGCTTGGGTTCACCCCTCCACTTT. It yields the protein CAWSVELNWGLGSPLHF.

The chain couples TRBV20-1 to TRBJ1-1, with D unclear. With 4 bases removed from V and 1 base from J, the gap between germline ends came to 7 bases. CDR1 is DFQATT and CDR2 is SNEGSKA in the germline V gene (reference sequence). The CDR3 totals 12 residues. The CDR3 here is CSAKKTNTEAFF. For the CDR3, the DNA is TGCAGTGCTAAAAAAACGAACACTGAAGCTTTCTTT.

This clonotype was detected many times. V gene TRBV6-5 combines with J gene TRBJ2-3; 7 bases agree with TRBD1. Germline values: CDR1 MNHEY, CDR2 SVGAGI. The V segment lost 1 base and the J segment 0 bases; nucleotides outside the gene matches: 7. CDR3 size: 17 residues. The CDR3 loop reads CASSYFYDRESTDTQYF. CDR3 DNA: TGTGCCAGCAGTTACTTCTACGACAGGGAGAGCACAGATACGCAGTATTTT.

The rearrangement uses TRBV5-1 and TRBJ2-1, with TRBD2 identical over 8 bases. There are 16 residues in the CDR3. Per germline, CDR1 SGHRS and CDR2 YFSETQ. The ends lost 4 bases at V and 0 bases at J; junction bases unmatched: 6. CDR3 amino acids: CASSPIAGHSYNEQFF. For the CDR3, the DNA is TGCGCCAGCAGCCCAATAGCGGGACACTCCTACAATGAGCAGTTCTTC. Drawing the rest from reference TRBV5-1 and TRBJ2-1, the complete variable domain is KAGVTQTPRYLIKTRGQQVTLSCSPISGHRSVSWYQQTPGQGLQFLFEYFSETQRNKGNFPGRFSGRQFSNSRSEMNVSTLELGDSALYLCASSPIAGHSYNEQFFGPGTRLTVL.

This clonotype was counted ten times or more. The chain joins TRBV12-3 or TRBV12-4 to TRBJ2-5, with TRBD2 matching over 7 bases. Trimming took 3 bases from V and 4 from J; bases not matched to a gene: 14. This CDR3 has 17 residues. CDR3 region: CASSFLGRERRSETQYF. The CDR3 DNA sequence: TGTGCCAGCAGTTTTCTTGGGCGGGAGAGACGGTCAGAGACCCAGTACTTC.

This clonotype was recorded many times. The chain couples TRBV24-1 to TRBJ2-1, with D uncertain. V was shortened by 3 bases and J by 0 bases, with 11 bases between the two germline ends. The germline V gene has CDR1 KGHDR and CDR2 SFDVKD. The CDR3 is made up of 16 amino acids. The CDR3 is CATSDIGPSSYNEQFF. The CDR3 DNA follows: TGTGCCACCAGTGATATTGGTCCTAGCTCCTACAATGAGCAGTTCTTC.

The CDR3 nucleotides read TGTGCCAGCAGCCATTCGGGACTAGCGGGGCCCCCGTACTTC. Its translation is CASSHSGLAGPPYF. This chain uses TRBV5-4 with TRBJ2-5; 13 bases are shared with TRBD2. CDR1 SGHNT and CDR2 YYREEE come from the germline V gene (reference sequence). V shed 4 bases and J 13 bases; nucleotides not matched to a gene: 10. CDR3 length: 14 residues. The whole variable domain, filled in from reference TRBV5-4 and TRBJ2-5, reads ETGVTQSPTHLIKTRGQQVTLRCSSQSGHNTVSWYQQALGQGPQFIFQYYREEENGRGNFPPRFSGLQFPNYSSELNVNALELDDSALYLCASSHSGLAGPPYFGPGTRLLVL.

The V call is TRBV19, the J call TRBJ2-2; TRBD1 matches at 7 bases. CDR1 is LNHDA, CDR2 SQIVND, per germline (reference sequence). The CDR3 runs 14 residues. Losses at the gene ends were 4 bases for V and 6 bases for J; bases not matched to a gene: 5. For the CDR3, the DNA is TGTGCCAGTAGTACTCGAACAGGGGCCGGGGAGCTGTTTTTT. Protein: CASSTRTGAGELFF. Drawing the rest from reference TRBV19 and TRBJ2-2, the complete variable domain is DGGITQSPKYLFRKEGQNVTLSCEQNLNHDAMYWYRQDPGQGLRLIYYSQIVNDFQKGDIAEGYSVSREKKESFPLTVTSAQKNPTAFYLCASSTRTGAGELFFGEGSRLTVL.

Ten or more counts support this clonotype. The genes are TRBV11-2 and TRBJ1-1; D perhaps matches TRBD1 (5 bases). The V gene lost 5 bases and the J gene lost 1 base, with 11 bases spanning the gap. Germline CDR1 is SGHAT and CDR2 is FQNNGV. This CDR3 is 14 amino acids long. The CDR3 sequence: CASSLQTENTEAFF. The CDR3 DNA sequence: TGTGCCAGCAGCCTTCAGACAGAGAACACTGAAGCTTTCTTT.

The chain combines TRBV19 with TRBJ2-1, with D unresolved. V was clipped by 0 bases and J by 7 bases, with 10 bases between them. In germline, CDR1 is LNHDA, CDR2 SQIVND (reference sequence). The CDR3 loop spans 14 amino acids. In DNA, the CDR3 is TGTGCCAGTAGTATAGATCCCGCGAGGAATGAGCAGTTCTTC. Protein: CASSIDPARNEQFF.

This clonotype occurred a few times. This sequence joins TRBV7-8 and TRBJ1-2; D not certain. Germline assignment: CDR1 SGHVS and CDR2 FQNEAQ. The V and J ends lost 4 bases and 7 bases respectively, with 16 bases between them. The CDR3 has 14 residues. Here the CDR3 reads CASSSLRRGSGYTF. The CDR3 DNA follows: TGTGCCAGCAGCTCCCTCCGACGAGGGAGTGGCTACACCTTC.

This clonotype was seen a few times. The chain recombines TRBV28 with TRBJ1-2, with 8 bases aligning to TRBD1. CDR3 length: 18 residues. The junction had 16 bases not matched to a gene; V was cut back by 4 bases and J by 3 bases. The germline CDR1 and CDR2 sequences are MDHEN and SYDVKM. The CDR3 loop is CASSSLRQSSQGDYGYTF. CDR3 sequence (DNA): TGTGCCAGCAGTTCATTACGGCAGAGTTCACAGGGGGACTATGGCTACACCTTC.

The chain carries TRBV19 and TRBJ2-7; 10 bases are shared with TRBD2. The CDR3 is 15 amino acids. From germline, CDR1 is LNHDA and CDR2 SQIVND (reference sequence). The ends lost 2 bases at V and 3 bases at J; junction bases unmatched: 4. CDR3 region: CASSISTSGNYEQYF. In DNA, the CDR3 is TGTGCCAGTAGTATAAGCACTAGCGGGAACTACGAGCAGTACTTC.

This chain connects TRBV20-1 to TRBJ2-7, with D perhaps matching TRBD2 (5 bases). The germline V gene has CDR1 DFQATT and CDR2 SNEGSKA (reference sequence). The CDR3 sequence is 13 residues long. Trimming left V 5 bases short and J 5 bases short, with 16 bases between. CDR3 region: CSASSGSENEQYF. The CDR3 DNA is TGCAGTGCTTCGAGCGGCTCCGAAAACGAGCAGTACTTC.

This clonotype came up once. This may be a read error: a much more frequent sequence differs by one nucleotide. This chain links TRBV2 with TRBJ2-7; D remains ambiguous. Near its end, the DNA agrees better with TRBJ2-1, so the J call may be wrong. Germline CDR1 SNHLY, CDR2 FYNNEI. The CDR3 loop spans 11 amino acids. CDR3 DNA: TGTGCCAGCAGTTGGGCCTACGAGCAGTTCTTC. Translating gives CASSWAYEQFF.